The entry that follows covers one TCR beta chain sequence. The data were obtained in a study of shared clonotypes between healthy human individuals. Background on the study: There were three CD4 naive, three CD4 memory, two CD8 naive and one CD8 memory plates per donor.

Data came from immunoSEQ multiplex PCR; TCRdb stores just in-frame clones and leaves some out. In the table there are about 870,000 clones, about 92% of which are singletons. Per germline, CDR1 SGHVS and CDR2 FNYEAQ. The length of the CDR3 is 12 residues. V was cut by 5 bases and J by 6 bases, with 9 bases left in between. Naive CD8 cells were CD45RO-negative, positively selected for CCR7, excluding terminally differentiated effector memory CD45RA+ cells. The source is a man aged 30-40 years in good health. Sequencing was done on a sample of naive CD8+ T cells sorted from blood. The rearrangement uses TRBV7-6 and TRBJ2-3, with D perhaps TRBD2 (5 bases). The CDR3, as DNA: TGTGCCAGCAGCATGGGAGCGGATACGCAGTATTTT. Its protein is CASSMGADTQYF.